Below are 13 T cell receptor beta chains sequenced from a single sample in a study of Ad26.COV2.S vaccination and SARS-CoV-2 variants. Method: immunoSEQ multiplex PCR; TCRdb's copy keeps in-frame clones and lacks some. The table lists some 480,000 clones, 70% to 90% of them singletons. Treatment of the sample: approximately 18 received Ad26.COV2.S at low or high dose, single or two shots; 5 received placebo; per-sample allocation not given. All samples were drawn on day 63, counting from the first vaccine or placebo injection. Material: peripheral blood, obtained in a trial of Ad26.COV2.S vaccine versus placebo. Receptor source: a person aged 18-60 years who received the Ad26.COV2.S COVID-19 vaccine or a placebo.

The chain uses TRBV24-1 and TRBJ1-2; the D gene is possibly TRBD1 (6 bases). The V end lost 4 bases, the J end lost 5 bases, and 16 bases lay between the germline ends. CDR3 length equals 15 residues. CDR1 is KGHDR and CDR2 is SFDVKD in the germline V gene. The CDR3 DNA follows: TGTGCCACCAGTGACCCCGGTAGGGGGGGATATGGCTACACCTTC. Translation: CATSDPGRGGYGYTF.

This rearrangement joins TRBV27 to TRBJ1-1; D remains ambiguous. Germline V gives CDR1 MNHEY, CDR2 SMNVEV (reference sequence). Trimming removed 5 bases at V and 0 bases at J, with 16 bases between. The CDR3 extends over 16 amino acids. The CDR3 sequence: CASSPPGSSMNTEAFF. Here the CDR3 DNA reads TGTGCCAGCAGTCCCCCCGGCTCGTCGATGAACACTGAAGCTTTCTTT.

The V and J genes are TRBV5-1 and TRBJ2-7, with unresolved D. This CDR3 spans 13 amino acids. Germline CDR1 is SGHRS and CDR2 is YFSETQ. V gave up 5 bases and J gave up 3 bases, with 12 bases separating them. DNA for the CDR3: TGCGCCAGCAGTTCCGACACTCTCTACGAGCAGTACTTC. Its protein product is CASSSDTLYEQYF.

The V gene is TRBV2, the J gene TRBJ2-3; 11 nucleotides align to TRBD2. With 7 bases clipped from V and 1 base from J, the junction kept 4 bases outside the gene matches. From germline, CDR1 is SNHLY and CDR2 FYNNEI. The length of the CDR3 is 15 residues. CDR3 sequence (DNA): TGTGCCAGCACCTTACTAGCGGGAGGCACAGATACGCAGTATTTT. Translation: CASTLLAGGTDTQYF.

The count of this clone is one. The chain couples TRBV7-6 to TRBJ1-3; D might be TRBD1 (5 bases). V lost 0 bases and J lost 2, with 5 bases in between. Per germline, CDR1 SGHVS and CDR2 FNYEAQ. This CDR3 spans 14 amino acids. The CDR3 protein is CASSLARAGNTIYF. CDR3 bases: TGTGCCAGCAGCTTAGCCAGGGCTGGAAACACCATATATTTT.

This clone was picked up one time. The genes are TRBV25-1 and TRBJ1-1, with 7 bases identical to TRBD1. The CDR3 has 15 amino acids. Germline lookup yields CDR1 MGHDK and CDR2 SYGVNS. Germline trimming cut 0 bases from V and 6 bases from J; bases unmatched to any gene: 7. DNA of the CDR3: TGTGCCAGCAGTGAATATAAGGGGGCGGGGGCTGAAGCTTTCTTT. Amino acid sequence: CASSEYKGAGAEAFF.

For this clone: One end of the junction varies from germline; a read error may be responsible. CDR3 loop: CASSLGSGPTSGEQYF. The CDR3 coding sequence is TGTGCTAGCAGCTTAGGGAGCGGCCCCACTTCGGGCGAGCAGTACTTC. The chain carries TRBV7-7 and TRBJ2-7, with D possibly matching TRBD2 (5 bases). The germline V gene has CDR1 SSHAT and CDR2 FNYEAQ (reference sequence). CDR3 length: 16 amino acids.

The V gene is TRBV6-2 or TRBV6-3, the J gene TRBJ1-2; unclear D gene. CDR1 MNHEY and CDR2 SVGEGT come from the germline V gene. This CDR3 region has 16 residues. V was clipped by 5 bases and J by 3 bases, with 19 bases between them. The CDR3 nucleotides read TGTGCCAGCAGTCTGAGGACGCTCCGAACCTACTATGGCTACACCTTC. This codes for CASSLRTLRTYYGYTF.

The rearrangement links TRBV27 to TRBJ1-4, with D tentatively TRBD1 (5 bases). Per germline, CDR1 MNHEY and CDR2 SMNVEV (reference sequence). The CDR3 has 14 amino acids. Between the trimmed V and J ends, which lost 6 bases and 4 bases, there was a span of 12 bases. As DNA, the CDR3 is TGTGCCAGCAGACGATCGGGGGGTAATGAAAAACTGTTTTTT. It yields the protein CASRRSGGNEKLFF.

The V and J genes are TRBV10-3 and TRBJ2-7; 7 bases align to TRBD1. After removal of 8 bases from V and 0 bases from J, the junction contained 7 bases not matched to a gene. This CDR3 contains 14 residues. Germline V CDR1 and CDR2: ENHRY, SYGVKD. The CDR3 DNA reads TGTGCCATCCAACAGGGGACCACCTCCTACGAGCAGTACTTC. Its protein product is CAIQQGTTSYEQYF.

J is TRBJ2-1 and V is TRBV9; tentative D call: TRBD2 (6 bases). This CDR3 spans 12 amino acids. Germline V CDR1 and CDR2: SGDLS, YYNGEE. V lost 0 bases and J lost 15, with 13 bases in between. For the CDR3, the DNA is TGTGCCAGCAGCGTAGTAGGCGGGACCCCGTTCTTC. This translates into CASSVVGGTPFF.

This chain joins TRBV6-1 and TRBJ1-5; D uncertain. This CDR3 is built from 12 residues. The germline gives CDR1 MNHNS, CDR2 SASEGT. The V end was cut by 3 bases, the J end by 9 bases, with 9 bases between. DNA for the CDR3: TGTGCCAGCAGTGAGCTAATTCGGCCCCAGCATTTT. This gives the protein CASSELIRPQHF.

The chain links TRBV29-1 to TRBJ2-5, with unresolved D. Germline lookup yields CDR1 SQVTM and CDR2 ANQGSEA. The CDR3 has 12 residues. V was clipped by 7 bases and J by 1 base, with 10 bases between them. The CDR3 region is CSAGRLQETQYF. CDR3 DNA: TGCAGCGCCGGACGCCTCCAAGAGACCCAGTACTTC.